This paragraph covers one T cell receptor beta chain sequence. This sample was taken from a study of blood T cell repertoires in COVID-19. Across the study: Sites in the United States, Italy and Spain provided acute and convalescent COVID-19 samples. PBMCs, B-cell-depleted T cells, or T cells provided the cDNA or gDNA that made up the material.

Per the study methods: Amplified reference gene primers provided the basis for estimating nucleated cell counts. Sequencing used immunoSEQ multiplex PCR; TCRdb keeps in-frame clones, though not all of them. For V, J and clone size, that table is used; D and trimming come from the DNA. The sample holds approximately 440,000 clones; roughly 90% are singletons and the top ten take roughly 0.72%. CDR1 and CDR2 from the germline V gene are SGHTA and FQGNSA. With 1 base clipped from V and 2 bases from J, the junction kept 5 bases outside the gene matches. This CDR3 region has 16 residues. This TCR came from a woman between 18 and 30 years old who had recovered from COVID-19. This sequence joins TRBV7-2 and TRBJ2-3, with 8 bases fitting TRBD2. The specimen was PBMCs or T cells enriched from blood (not recorded which). CDR3 residues: CASSLGRGGLTDTQYF. The CDR3 DNA reads TGTGCCAGCAGCTTAGGTCGCGGGGGGCTCACAGATACGCAGTATTTT. The entire variable domain, with the rest obtained from reference TRBV7-2 and TRBJ2-3, is as follows: GAGVSQSPSNKVTEKGKDVELRCDPISGHTALYWYRQSLGQGLEFLIYFQGNSAPDKSGLPSDRFSAERTGGSVSTLTIQRTQQEDSAVYLCASSLGRGGLTDTQYFGPGTRLTVL.